Below are 32 T cell receptor beta chains sequenced from a single sample in a study of T cell repertoires in cytomegalovirus infection. A single record per CDR3 protein comes from TCRdb applying MiXCR to the reads. The table has about 900,000 distinct CDR3 sequences, roughly 31% seen once; the top ten hold 10% to 15%. No antigen has been assigned to these receptors. Sequenced here: cultured CD8+ T cells from PBMCs, sampled from culture after CMV antigen stimulation. These receptors all come from a human donor in good health (CMV status not recorded). Some clones in this sample may be carry-over from other donors' samples.

This clonotype was counted a few times. A much larger clone lies a single base off, so this may be a read error. The V call is TRBV6-2 or TRBV6-3, the J call TRBJ2-3; D gene uncertain. The V end was cut by 2 bases, the J end by 2 bases, with 5 bases between. The CDR3 has 13 amino acids. CDR1 and CDR2 from the germline V gene are MNHEY and SVGEGT. The CDR3 sequence is CASSYDFTDTQYF. CDR3 bases: TGTGCCAGCAGTTACGACTTCACAGATACGCAGTATTTT.

The CDR3 DNA reads TGCGCCAGCAGCCCGGAGCCAGATACGCAGTATTTT. It specifies CASSPEPDTQYF. The V call is TRBV5-1, the J call TRBJ2-3; no firm D call. The CDR3 consists of 12 residues. Between the trimmed V and J ends, which lost 4 bases and 4 bases, there was a span of 7 bases. Germline V gives CDR1 SGHRS, CDR2 YFSETQ.

The chain employs TRBV5-1 and TRBJ2-5; D call uncertain. The germline V gene has CDR1 SGHRS and CDR2 YFSETQ. Trimming shortened V by 0 bases and J by 1 base, and 10 bases separated the two germline ends. The CDR3 is made up of 15 amino acids. The CDR3 nucleotides read TGCGCCAGCAGCTTGGCCTCAACAGTCCAAGAGACCCAGTACTTC. This codes for CASSLASTVQETQYF.

This clonotype was counted only a few times. The chain employs TRBV6-5 and TRBJ2-6; TRBD1 agrees at 8 bases. V lost 5 bases and J lost 1; bases outside the gene matches: 10. CDR1 is MNHEY and CDR2 is SVGAGI in the germline V gene. The CDR3 contains 18 residues. The chain's CDR3 is CASSERDRQYSGANVLTF. For the CDR3, the DNA is TGTGCCAGCAGTGAAAGGGACAGGCAGTATTCTGGGGCCAACGTCCTGACTTTC.

This clonotype has a handful of counts. In nucleotides, the CDR3 is TGTGCCAGCAGCTACGACATTGAAGAGACCCAGTACTTC. Translation gives CASSYDIEETQYF. This chain connects TRBV7-6 to TRBJ2-5; no clear D. V was cut by 4 bases and J by 3 bases, with 9 bases left in between. The germline CDR1 and CDR2 sequences are SGHVS and FNYEAQ. This CDR3 is built from 13 residues.

The rearrangement uses TRBV25-1 and TRBJ1-2, with TRBD1 matching 12 bases. Germline values: CDR1 MGHDK, CDR2 SYGVNS. The J segment lost 3 bases and the V segment lost 8 bases, leaving 16 bases of the junction unmatched. The CDR3 has 18 residues. The CDR3 nucleotides are TGTGCCAGCGGGAGGCTGGACTGGGACAGGGGGCTCGACTATGGCTACACCTTC. It yields the protein CASGRLDWDRGLDYGYTF.

This clonotype was counted only a few times. The chain joins TRBV9 to TRBJ2-2, with D maybe TRBD2 (6 bases). CDR1 SGDLS and CDR2 YYNGEE come from the germline V gene. The CDR3 is 17 residues long. Trimming shortened V by 6 bases and J by 2 bases, and 20 bases separated the two germline ends. CDR3 residues: CASTPGGSLGNTGELFF. In nucleotides, the CDR3 is TGTGCCAGCACCCCCGGGGGTTCTTTGGGAAACACCGGGGAGCTGTTTTTT.

There are a few counts of this clonotype. This chain connects TRBV15 to TRBJ2-3, with D maybe TRBD1 (6 bases). Germline lookup yields CDR1 LNHNV and CDR2 YYDKDF (reference sequence). V lost 5 bases, J lost 6 bases, and 18 bases lay in between. The CDR3 is 15 residues long. In DNA, the CDR3 is TGTGCCACCAGCCGCACCAGGGGCATGGGGGATACGCAGTATTTT. Its protein is CATSRTRGMGDTQYF.

This clonotype was recorded a few times. This rearrangement joins TRBV6-5 to TRBJ1-2; D might be TRBD1 (5 bases). Germline values: CDR1 MNHEY, CDR2 SVGAGI. V gave up 2 bases and J gave up 8 bases, with 12 bases separating them. The CDR3 runs to 13 residues. CDR3 residues: CASSYRGSEGYTF. For the CDR3, the DNA is TGTGCCAGCAGTTACAGGGGAAGTGAGGGCTACACCTTC.

The chain joins TRBV4-1 to TRBJ2-4; D is ambiguous. The CDR3 runs to 14 residues. Germline V gives CDR1 MGHRA, CDR2 YSYEKL. Trimming took 0 bases from V and 9 from J, leaving 12 bases between them. The CDR3 DNA reads as TGCGCCAGCAGCCAAGAAAGAGTTAAGGGCATTCAGTACTTC. Its translation: CASSQERVKGIQYF.

The chain carries TRBV19 and TRBJ2-2, with 8 bases identical to TRBD2. The junction had 13 bases not matched to a gene; V was cut back by 5 bases and J by 5 bases. The CDR3 covers 17 residues. Germline V CDR1 and CDR2: LNHDA, SQIVND (reference sequence). This CDR3 reads CASSPYSGAALTGELFF. CDR3 bases: TGTGCCAGTAGTCCCTATAGCGGGGCCGCCCTAACCGGGGAGCTGTTTTTT.

This clonotype was observed a few times. Its ends do not fully match the called genes, so a read error is possible. V usage is TRBV5-5 and J usage is TRBJ2-2; 9 nucleotides match TRBD1. The length of the CDR3 is 14 residues. The germline V gene encodes CDR1 SGHKS and CDR2 YYEKEE (reference sequence). CDR3 amino acids: CASTLTGGTGELFF. DNA for the CDR3: TGTGCCAGCACCTTGACAGGGGGGACCGGGGAGCTGTTTTTT.

The chain couples TRBV15 to TRBJ2-7; D is perhaps TRBD1 or TRBD2 (5 bases each). V lost 0 bases, J lost 4 bases, and 16 bases lay in between. The CDR3 loop spans 16 amino acids. CDR1 is LNHNV, CDR2 YYDKDF, per germline (reference sequence). The CDR3 sequence: CATSREGGRDRYEQYF. The DNA for the CDR3 is TGTGCCACCAGCAGAGAAGGTGGCAGGGACCGTTACGAGCAGTACTTC.

This clonotype has just a few counts. The J gene is TRBJ2-7, the V gene TRBV6-1; D not certain. The germline V and J ends were trimmed by 5 bases and 3 bases, with 5 bases remaining between them. CDR3 length: 11 amino acids. Germline CDR1 MNHNS, CDR2 SASEGT. The CDR3: CASSYHYEQYV. In DNA, the CDR3 is TGTGCCAGCAGTTACCACTACGAGCAGTACGTC.

The chain is built from TRBV6-1 and TRBJ2-5; D may match TRBD1 or TRBD2 (5 bases each). Germline CDR1 is MNHNS and CDR2 is SASEGT. Trimming pared 0 bases from V and 3 bases from J, leaving 11 bases between. This CDR3 region has 15 residues. CDR3 sequence (DNA): TGTGCCAGCAGTGAAGCCCTGACAGCGGAAGAGACCCAGTACTTC. Its protein is CASSEALTAEETQYF.

The CDR3 loop is CASSYSTSGDYEQYF. The DNA for the CDR3 is TGTGCCAGCAGTTACTCGACTAGCGGAGATTACGAGCAGTACTTC. This chain links TRBV6-5 with TRBJ2-7; 9 nucleotides align to TRBD2. The V and J ends lost 0 bases and 4 bases, in that order; junction bases with no gene match: 4. Looked up from germline, CDR1 is MNHEY and CDR2 is SVGAGI. The CDR3 has 15 amino acids.

V and J are TRBV6-1 and TRBJ1-1; maybe TRBD1 (5 bases). Deletions cut 2 bases from V and 1 base from J, with 11 bases between. The CDR3 covers 15 residues. Germline loops: CDR1 MNHNS, CDR2 SASEGT. The CDR3 sequence is CASSELSGRNTEAFF. The CDR3, as DNA: TGTGCCAGCAGTGAATTGTCAGGGAGGAACACTGAAGCTTTCTTT.

The J gene is TRBJ2-7, the V gene TRBV5-1; 7 positions match TRBD1. The CDR3 has 13 residues. Losses at the gene ends were 2 bases for V and 6 bases for J; bases not matched to a gene: 5. Germline values: CDR1 SGHRS, CDR2 YFSETQ. DNA for the CDR3: TGCGCCAGCAGCTTTGCCGACAGGGCCGAGCAGTACGTC. It specifies CASSFADRAEQYV.

This clonotype has ten or more counts. The V gene is TRBV11-2, the J gene TRBJ2-1; 7 bases are shared with TRBD1. V lost 5 bases and J lost 3; bases outside the gene matches: 10. CDR1 and CDR2 (germline): SGHAT, FQNNGV. The CDR3 contains 16 residues. CDR3 in DNA: TGTGCCAGCAGCACCCCCGGGCAGGGGGTCTACAATGAGCAGTTCTTC. Amino acid sequence: CASSTPGQGVYNEQFF.

V gene TRBV20-1 combines with J gene TRBJ1-6; D is unclear. Between the trimmed V and J ends, which lost 1 base and 9 bases, there was a span of 13 bases. The CDR3 has 14 amino acids. Germline V CDR1 and CDR2: DFQATT, SNEGSKA (reference sequence). The CDR3 DNA reads as TGCAGTGCTAGAGGAACAGACGCCTCTTCACCCCTCCACTTT. It codes for CSARGTDASSPLHF.

This clonotype was picked up a small number of times. The V call is TRBV5-6, the J call TRBJ2-3, with a tentative D call TRBD2 (5 bases). This CDR3 region has 15 residues. V was pared by 0 bases and J by 2 bases, with 10 bases between. Germline V gene data show CDR1 as SGHDT and CDR2 as YYEEEE. The CDR3 sequence: CASSLEERYTDTQYF. In DNA, the CDR3 is TGTGCCAGCAGCTTGGAGGAGCGGTACACAGATACGCAGTATTTT.

This clonotype was recorded a few times. V and J are TRBV6-1 and TRBJ2-1, with 11 bases identical to TRBD2. Germline CDR1 and CDR2: MNHNS and SASEGT. Trimming at V came to 8 bases and at J to 3 bases, leaving 6 bases not matched to a gene. The CDR3 sequence is 15 residues long. This chain's CDR3 is CASHVLAGDYNEQFF. In DNA form, the CDR3 reads TGTGCCAGCCACGTACTAGCGGGGGACTACAATGAGCAGTTCTTC.

This chain uses TRBV12-3 or TRBV12-4 with TRBJ1-2; D is possibly TRBD1 (6 bases). This CDR3 comprises 13 residues. Trimming removed 5 bases from V and 6 bases from J, with 13 bases in between. CDR3 nucleotide sequence: TGTGCCAGCAGTCCCGGGACAAGTAATGGCTACACCTTC. Translated, it gives CASSPGTSNGYTF.

The rearrangement uses TRBV20-1 and TRBJ2-1; the D gene is possibly TRBD2 (7 bases). The germline V gene has CDR1 DFQATT and CDR2 SNEGSKA (reference sequence). The CDR3 has 15 amino acids. V lost 1 base and J 9 bases, leaving 19 bases between the germline ends. The CDR3: CSARAPGGPFGEQFF. In DNA form, the CDR3 reads TGCAGTGCTAGAGCCCCCGGGGGGCCCTTTGGTGAGCAGTTCTTC.

CDR3: CASSPGTSGGGGELFF. The CDR3 DNA sequence: TGTGCCAGCAGTCCTGGGACTAGCGGGGGCGGCGGGGAGCTGTTTTTT. The chain uses TRBV12-3 or TRBV12-4 and TRBJ2-2; 14 positions match TRBD2. V lost 5 bases and J lost 7; bases outside the gene matches: 6. The CDR3 has 16 residues.

This chain links TRBV2 with TRBJ2-2, with 12 nucleotides matching TRBD2. The CDR3 totals 18 residues. Per the germline V gene, CDR1 is SNHLY and CDR2 is FYNNEI. J gave up 0 bases and V 3 bases, and 5 bases lay outside the gene matches. CDR3 protein: CASSDRLAGEANTGELFF. Here the CDR3 DNA reads TGTGCCAGCAGTGACCGACTAGCGGGGGAAGCGAACACCGGGGAGCTGTTTTTT.

V usage is TRBV4-3 and J usage is TRBJ2-2, with D possibly being TRBD1 or TRBD2 (5 bases each). V was cut by 4 bases and J by 7 bases, with 10 bases left in between. Germline V gene sequence: CDR1 LGHNA, CDR2 YSLEER. CDR3 length: 13 amino acids. The DNA of the CDR3 is TGCGCCAGCAGCCCCGTTGGGGGCGGGGAGCTGTTTTTT. This translates into CASSPVGGGELFF.

The rearrangement uses TRBV28 and TRBJ1-1; no clear D. Per the germline V gene, CDR1 is MDHEN and CDR2 is SYDVKM. This CDR3 contains 14 residues. Trimming stripped 3 bases from V and 5 bases from J, with 13 bases between. The CDR3: CASSLESAGTEAFF. The CDR3, as DNA: TGTGCCAGCAGTTTGGAGTCTGCGGGAACTGAAGCTTTCTTT.

The chain links TRBV7-9 to TRBJ1-1; D is uncertain. The CDR3 is made up of 15 amino acids. Per germline, CDR1 SEHNR and CDR2 FQNEAQ (reference sequence). V was cut by 4 bases and J by 1 base, with 13 bases left in between. The DNA for the CDR3 is TGTGCCAGCAGCTCCTCATCACAGAAGAACACTGAAGCTTTCTTT. It codes for CASSSSSQKNTEAFF.

This clonotype was picked up a small number of times. The chain has TRBV12-3 or TRBV12-4 and TRBJ1-4; 7 positions match TRBD1. V lost 7 bases, J lost 0 bases, and 14 bases stayed unmatched. The CDR3 loop spans 18 amino acids. The CDR3 bases are TGTGCCAGCAATATTGAAAGGGGGCCCCCCTCAACTAATGAAAAACTGTTTTTT. Protein sequence: CASNIERGPPSTNEKLFF.

The V and J genes are TRBV12-3 or TRBV12-4 and TRBJ2-7, with D perhaps TRBD2 (5 bases). CDR3 length: 18 amino acids. The V gene lost 3 bases and the J gene lost 5 bases, with 26 bases spanning the gap. The CDR3 coding sequence is TGTGCCAGCAGTTTTCTTCGGGATGCCGGGCTTCTTTCCCACGAGCAGTACTTC. Its translation: CASSFLRDAGLLSHEQYF.

This rearrangement joins TRBV6-1 to TRBJ1-5, with D possibly matching TRBD1 (6 bases). Germline loops: CDR1 MNHNS, CDR2 SASEGT. The CDR3 is made up of 14 amino acids. The V end lost 7 bases, the J end lost 2 bases, and 12 bases lay between the germline ends. Here the CDR3 DNA reads TGTGCCAGCAAGCAGGGGATTGGCAATCAGCCCCAGCATTTT. It codes for CASKQGIGNQPQHF.